The 24 T cell receptor beta chains below all came from one sample that was sequenced in a study of T cell responses to AZD1222 COVID-19 vaccine (dated by TCRdb to about 2021). Library construction relied on the immunoSEQ multiplex PCR assay. Not all clones reach the TCRdb copy of this immuneACCESS table, which keeps in-frame sequences only. Checked studies attribute under half of the gap to unresolved V genes and leave the rest unexplained. The sample profile shows about 110,000 clones; approximately 89% of them were found once. The ten largest account for approximately 3% of the sample. What the time point label conveys for this sample: baseline before first vaccination. Interpreted using the paper, the treatment or condition label stands for: meningococcal conjugate vaccine given as trial control. Sequencing was performed on peripheral blood, taken on day 0 of MenACWY control vaccination. These receptors all come from an adult in good health.

The chain recombines TRBV19 with TRBJ2-5, with 11 bases fitting TRBD1. CDR1 and CDR2 (germline): LNHDA, SQIVND (reference sequence). V was pared by 3 bases and J by 4 bases, with 10 bases of the junction left unmatched. The CDR3 has 17 residues. The CDR3 DNA reads TGTGCCAGTAGTATGATATCCGGGACAGGGGGTGGAGAGACCCAGTACTTC. Its protein product is CASSMISGTGGGETQYF.

J is TRBJ2-2 and V is TRBV7-2, with D possibly being TRBD2 (6 bases). This CDR3 has 15 amino acids. The germline V gene has CDR1 SGHTA and CDR2 FQGNSA. V lost 4 bases and J 4 bases, leaving 13 bases between the germline ends. The CDR3 DNA reads as TGTGCCAGCAGCTCCCAACCGGGAGCCACCGGGGAGCTGTTTTTT. It encodes CASSSQPGATGELFF.

The chain combines TRBV19 with TRBJ1-4; D gene unclear. Germline V gene lookup returns CDR1 LNHDA and CDR2 SQIVND (reference sequence). This CDR3 region has 14 residues. Trimming cost V 3 bases and J 0 bases, with 5 bases left between them. For the CDR3, the DNA is TGTGCCAGTAGTATCCATGCAACTAATGAAAAACTGTTTTTT. This translates into CASSIHATNEKLFF. The full variable domain, its missing parts supplied by reference TRBV19 and TRBJ1-4, is DGGITQSPKYLFRKEGQNVTLSCEQNLNHDAMYWYRQDPGQGLRLIYYSQIVNDFQKGDIAEGYSVSREKKESFPLTVTSAQKNPTAFYLCASSIHATNEKLFFGSGTQLSVL.

The rearrangement joins TRBV7-2 to TRBJ1-5; 10 bases line up with TRBD1. The CDR3 is 14 amino acids. Germline V gives CDR1 SGHTA, CDR2 FQGNSA. V trimming: 5 bases; J trimming: 9 bases; junction bases outside the gene matches: 7. DNA of the CDR3: TGTGCCAGCAGCCCGGGACAGGGGCAGGGGCCCCAGCATTTT. It encodes CASSPGQGQGPQHF.

The chain combines TRBV4-2 with TRBJ2-7, with 9 positions matching TRBD2. CDR3 size: 15 residues. The V segment lost 0 bases and the J segment 2 bases; nucleotides outside the gene matches: 2. Germline loops: CDR1 LGHNA, CDR2 YNFKEQ. The CDR3 region has the DNA TGTGCCAGCAGCCAAGATGGCGGGGGGGCCTACGAGCAGTACTTC. Amino acid sequence: CASSQDGGGAYEQYF.

The J gene is TRBJ2-7, the V gene TRBV27; D is tentatively TRBD1 or TRBD2 (6 bases each). The V gene's germline CDR1 is MNHEY and CDR2 SMNVEV (reference sequence). The CDR3 has 16 residues. V lost 5 bases to trimming and J lost 6 bases, with 23 bases between them. CDR3 nucleotides: TGTGCCAGCAGTCCAACTTCAAGGGGGGCCCTGACCGAGCAGTACTTC. Translated: CASSPTSRGALTEQYF.

The chain uses TRBV28 and TRBJ1-5; no definite D call. Germline V gene data show CDR1 as MDHEN and CDR2 as SYDVKM. This CDR3 is 15 amino acids long. The V and J ends lost 7 bases and 0 bases respectively, with 13 bases between them. As DNA, the CDR3 is TGTGCCAGCATAACGGGAATCAATAGCAATCAGCCCCAGCATTTT. It yields the protein CASITGINSNQPQHF.

The V call is TRBV9, the J call TRBJ2-5; D is ambiguous. The CDR3 loop spans 13 amino acids. V lost 2 bases and J 2 bases, leaving 7 bases between the germline ends. Germline V gene data show CDR1 as SGDLS and CDR2 as YYNGEE. CDR3 residues: CASSVNGQETQYF. The CDR3 DNA follows: TGTGCCAGCAGCGTTAACGGGCAAGAGACCCAGTACTTC.

This chain joins TRBV29-1 and TRBJ2-5; possible D gene TRBD2, 5 bases. Germline V gene lookup returns CDR1 SQVTM and CDR2 ANQGSEA. This CDR3 has 12 residues. Trimming removed 7 bases at V and 2 bases at J, with 11 bases between. In DNA, the CDR3 is TGCAGCGCTCTCTCGGGGCAAGAGACCCAGTACTTC. Its translation is CSALSGQETQYF.

The J gene is TRBJ2-2, the V gene TRBV29-1; D is perhaps TRBD2 (6 bases). Germline loops: CDR1 SQVTM, CDR2 ANQGSEA. Trimming cost V 5 bases and J 4 bases, with 11 bases left between them. This CDR3 region has 13 residues. The CDR3 DNA is TGCAGCGTTCTCCCGGAGGGCACCGGGGAGCTGTTTTTT. Its translation is CSVLPEGTGELFF.

This clone was recorded once. The chain joins TRBV5-6 to TRBJ1-6, with D unresolved. The V and J ends lost 1 base and 4 bases respectively, with 6 bases between them. This CDR3 has 14 amino acids. Germline CDR1 and CDR2: SGHDT and YYEEEE. The CDR3 spells CASSLNTYNSPLHF. As DNA, the CDR3 is TGTGCCAGCAGCTTGAACACTTATAATTCACCCCTCCACTTT.

The rearrangement links TRBV4-1 to TRBJ1-6; no clear D gene. Germline V gives CDR1 MGHRA, CDR2 YSYEKL. The CDR3 has 17 amino acids. Trimming cost V 0 bases and J 7 bases, with 16 bases left between them. The CDR3 protein is CASSQDLRMDFNSPLHF. CDR3 coding DNA: TGCGCCAGCAGCCAAGATTTGCGGATGGACTTCAATTCACCCCTCCACTTT.

The J gene is TRBJ2-7, the V gene TRBV3-1 (or the pseudogene TRBV3-2); 8 bases map to TRBD1. There are 15 residues in the CDR3. The germline CDR1 and CDR2 sequences are LGHDT and YNNKEL (reference sequence). The trim removed 5 bases at V and 5 bases at J, leaving 11 bases unmatched. CDR3 sequence reads: CASSGGQVIGDEQYF. In DNA, the CDR3 is TGTGCCAGCAGCGGGGGACAGGTCATCGGGGACGAGCAGTACTTC.

The chain recombines TRBV7-8 with TRBJ2-7; 10 nucleotides match TRBD1. V dropped 4 bases and J dropped 4; count of bases not matched to a gene: 10. Germline-derived CDR1 and CDR2 are SGHVS and FQNEAQ. The CDR3 runs to 16 residues. CDR3 bases: TGTGCCAGCAGCTCCACCGGGACAGGGGCCGTATACGAGCAGTACTTC. Its translation: CASSSTGTGAVYEQYF.

The CDR3 nucleotides are TGTGCCAGCAGTGATTTCAGGGAGCCATCCTACGAGCAGTACTTC. Translating gives CASSDFREPSYEQYF. The chain combines TRBV28 with TRBJ2-7, with D perhaps given as TRBD1 or TRBD2 (5 bases each). The CDR3 has 15 amino acids. Germline V gives CDR1 MDHEN, CDR2 SYDVKM. V shed 5 bases and J shed 1 base, with 15 bases lying between them.

This chain connects TRBV21-1 to TRBJ1-2. TRBV21-1 is described as a pseudogene. The CDR3 totals 16 residues. For the CDR3, the DNA is TGTGCCAGCAGCAAAGTCTTCGTGACAAGGAGATATGGCTACACCTTC. Protein product: CASSKVFVTRRYGYTF.

V usage is TRBV7-6 and J usage is TRBJ1-2; D ambiguous. V gave up 1 base and J gave up 0 bases, with 9 bases separating them. The CDR3 totals 15 residues. Per the germline V gene, CDR1 is SGHVS and CDR2 is FNYEAQ. The CDR3 DNA sequence: TGTGCCAGCAGCTTAGACCCCGGATCTAACTATGGCTACACCTTC. Amino acids: CASSLDPGSNYGYTF.

V is TRBV9 and J is TRBJ2-7; D may be TRBD1 (6 bases). Germline loops: CDR1 SGDLS, CDR2 YYNGEE. Trimming left V 0 bases short and J 0 bases short, with 10 bases between. The CDR3 runs 15 residues. The CDR3 here is CASSVATGSSYEQYF. CDR3 nucleotide sequence: TGTGCCAGCAGCGTAGCAACAGGGAGCTCCTACGAGCAGTACTTC.

The chain couples TRBV9 to TRBJ2-2; 9 bases align to TRBD2. The germline V gene has CDR1 SGDLS and CDR2 YYNGEE. The V segment lost 5 bases and the J segment 2 bases; nucleotides outside the gene matches: 7. This CDR3 is built from 16 residues. The CDR3 spells CASSHRGGANTGELFF. CDR3 sequence (DNA): TGTGCCAGCAGTCATCGCGGGGGGGCTAACACCGGGGAGCTGTTTTTT.

The rearrangement joins TRBV10-1 to TRBJ1-6; D ambiguous. Germline V CDR1 and CDR2: WNHNN, SYGVQD (reference sequence). The CDR3 spans 14 residues. Trimming removed 2 bases from V and 4 bases from J, with 6 bases in between. In DNA, the CDR3 is TGCGCCAGCAGTGAGGGGTCGTATAATTCACCCCTCCACTTT. Its protein is CASSEGSYNSPLHF.

V usage is TRBV7-9 and J usage is TRBJ2-6; D unresolved. Per germline, CDR1 SEHNR and CDR2 FQNEAQ (reference sequence). This CDR3 contains 16 residues. The ends were cut back, 5 bases at V and 0 bases at J, with 11 bases in the middle. CDR3 sequence (DNA): TGTGCCAGCAGCCCCCGACGGAGCTCTGGGGCCAACGTCCTGACTTTC. Residues: CASSPRRSSGANVLTF.

The chain is built from TRBV7-2 and TRBJ1-1, with 8 bases identical to TRBD1. Trimming removed 5 bases from V and 6 bases from J; junction bases left unmatched: 5. Germline V gives CDR1 SGHTA, CDR2 FQGNSA. The CDR3 has 13 amino acids. Here the CDR3 reads CASSLDRAAEAFF. The DNA of the CDR3 is TGTGCCAGCAGCCTGGACAGGGCGGCTGAAGCTTTCTTT.

This chain connects TRBV5-4 to TRBJ2-7, with D possibly TRBD1 on 6 matching bases. V lost 3 bases and J 7 bases, leaving 14 bases between the germline ends. The CDR3 loop spans 13 amino acids. Germline CDR1 is SGHNT and CDR2 is YYREEE (reference sequence). CDR3 in DNA: TGTGCCAGCAGCTCCTCAGGGGCATGGGAGCAGTACTTC. Translation gives CASSSSGAWEQYF.

For the CDR3, the DNA is TGTGCCAGCAGCTTGCAGGGACTCATCTCTGGAAACACCATATATTTT. It is translated as CASSLQGLISGNTIYF. V usage is TRBV5-6 and J usage is TRBJ1-3; TRBD1 is a possible D gene (5 bases). This CDR3 region has 16 residues. Per the germline V gene, CDR1 is SGHDT and CDR2 is YYEEEE. V gave up 1 base and J gave up 0 bases, with 11 bases separating them.